The clone carrying this T cell receptor beta chain was detected ten times or more. Its specificity is unknown. TCRdb called the multiplex PCR reads again in MiXCR, with one record for every CDR3 protein. Here the sample spans under 150,000 distinct CDR3 sequences, 21% being singletons. The data are from a study of breast tumors, draining lymph nodes, adjacent tissues. The lymph nodes were axillary draining lymph nodes from breast cancer patients. General study results and limits: Tumor repertoires ranked between lymph nodes and nontumor tissue in diversity, with V and J gene preferences. Compared with basal-like, luminal-like tumors shared significantly more repertoire with nontumor tissue.

The sequencing input was axillary lymph node tissue. This clonotype originated in a female donor with breast cancer. Some clones in this sample may be carry-over from other donors' samples.

As DNA, the CDR3 is TGTGCCAGCAGCGTAGCTCCCGGGATGGGGCACGAGCAGTACTTC. It specifies CASSVAPGMGHEQYF. The gene calls are TRBV9 and TRBJ2-7; D is perhaps TRBD1 or TRBD2 (5 bases each). Germline values: CDR1 SGDLS, CDR2 YYNGEE. The CDR3 consists of 15 residues. Trimming removed 0 bases from V and 5 bases from J, with 15 bases in between.